The T cell receptor beta chain under discussion was sequenced for a study of OX40 agonist ivuxolimab in advanced cancers. Study summary: Dose-escalation subjects each had hepatocellular carcinoma, melanoma, renal cell or head and neck cancer. General study points: On average, CD8+ T cells had more expanded clones than CD4+.

Looked up from germline, CDR1 is SGHRS and CDR2 is YFSETQ. The CDR3 contains 12 residues. The V gene lost 4 bases and the J gene lost 4 bases, with 7 bases spanning the gap. This clone was counted only a few times. The antigen is unknown. Sampling times: baseline, cycle 4 day 1, cycle 7 day 1. Assay used: immunoSEQ multiplex PCR; TCRdb lists only in-frame clones, some missing. The sample records 35,000 to 40,000 clones, 70% to 80% being singletons. The material sequenced was CD4+ or CD8+ T cells sorted from blood, taken in a trial of the OX40 agonist ivuxolimab. This chain joins TRBV5-1 and TRBJ2-3; D not certain. The receptor was derived from an adult with an advanced solid tumor such as melanoma, head and neck, liver or kidney cancer. CDR3 sequence: CASSLKSDTQYF. The CDR3 DNA sequence: TGCGCCAGCAGCCTGAAGTCAGATACGCAGTATTTT.